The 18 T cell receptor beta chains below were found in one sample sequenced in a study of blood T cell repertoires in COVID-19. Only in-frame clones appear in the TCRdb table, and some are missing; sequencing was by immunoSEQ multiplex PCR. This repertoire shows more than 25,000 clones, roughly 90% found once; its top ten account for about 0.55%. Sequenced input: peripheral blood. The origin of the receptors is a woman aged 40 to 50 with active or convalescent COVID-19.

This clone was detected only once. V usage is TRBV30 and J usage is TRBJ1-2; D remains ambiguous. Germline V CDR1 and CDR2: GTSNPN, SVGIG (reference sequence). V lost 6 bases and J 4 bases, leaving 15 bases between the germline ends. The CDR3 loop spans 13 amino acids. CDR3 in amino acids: CACSHARVYGYTF. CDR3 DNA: TGTGCCTGTTCGCACGCGAGGGTCTATGGCTACACCTTC. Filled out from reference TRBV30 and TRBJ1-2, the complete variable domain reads SQTIHQWPATLVQPVGSPLSLECTVEGTSNPNLYWYRQAAGRGLQLLFYSVGIGQISSEVPQNLSASRPQDRQFILSSKKLLLSDSGFYLCACSHARVYGYTFGSGTRLTVV.

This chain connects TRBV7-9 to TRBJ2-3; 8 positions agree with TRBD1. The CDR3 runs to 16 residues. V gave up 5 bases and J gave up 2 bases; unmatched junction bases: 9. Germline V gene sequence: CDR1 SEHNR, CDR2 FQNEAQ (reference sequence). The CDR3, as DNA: TGTGCCAGCAGCCCGACAGGGGCCCCCCCCACAGATACGCAGTATTTT. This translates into CASSPTGAPPTDTQYF.

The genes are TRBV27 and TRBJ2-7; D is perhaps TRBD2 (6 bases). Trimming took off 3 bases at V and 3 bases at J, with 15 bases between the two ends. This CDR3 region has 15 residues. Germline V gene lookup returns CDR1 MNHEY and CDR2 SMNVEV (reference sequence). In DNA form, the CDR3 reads TGTGCCAGCAGTTTGTCCCTAGCGAGGGACTACGAGCAGTACTTC. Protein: CASSLSLARDYEQYF.

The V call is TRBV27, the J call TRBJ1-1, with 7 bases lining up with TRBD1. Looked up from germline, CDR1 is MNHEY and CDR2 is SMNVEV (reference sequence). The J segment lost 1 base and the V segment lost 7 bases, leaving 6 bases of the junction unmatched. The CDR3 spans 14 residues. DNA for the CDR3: TGTGCCAGCACCAGGACAGGTGAGAACACTGAAGCTTTCTTT. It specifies CASTRTGENTEAFF.

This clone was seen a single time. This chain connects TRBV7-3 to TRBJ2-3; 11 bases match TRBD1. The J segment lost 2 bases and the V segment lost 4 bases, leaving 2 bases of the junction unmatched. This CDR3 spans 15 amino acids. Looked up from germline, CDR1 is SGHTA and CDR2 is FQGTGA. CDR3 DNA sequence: TGTGCCAGCAGCTCGGACAGGGGGCTCACAGATACGCAGTATTTT. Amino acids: CASSSDRGLTDTQYF.

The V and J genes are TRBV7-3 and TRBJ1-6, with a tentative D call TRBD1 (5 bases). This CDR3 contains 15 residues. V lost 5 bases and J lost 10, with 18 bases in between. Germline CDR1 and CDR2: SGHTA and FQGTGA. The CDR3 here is CASSRDSGIASPLHF. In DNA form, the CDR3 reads TGTGCCAGCAGCCGGGACTCTGGGATCGCATCACCCCTCCACTTT.

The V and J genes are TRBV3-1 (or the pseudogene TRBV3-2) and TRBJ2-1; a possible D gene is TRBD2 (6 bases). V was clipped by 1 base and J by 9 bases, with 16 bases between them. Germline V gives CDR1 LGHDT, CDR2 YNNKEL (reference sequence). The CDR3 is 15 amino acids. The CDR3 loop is CASSQGGLGGTEQFF. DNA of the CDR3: TGTGCCAGCAGCCAAGGTGGACTGGGGGGAACTGAGCAGTTCTTC.

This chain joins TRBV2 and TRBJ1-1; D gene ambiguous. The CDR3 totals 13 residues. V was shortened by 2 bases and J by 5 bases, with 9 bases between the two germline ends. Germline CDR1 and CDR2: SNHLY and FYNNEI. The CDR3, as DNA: TGTGCCAGCAGTGAACAGCCGAGGACTGAAGCTTTCTTT. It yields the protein CASSEQPRTEAFF.

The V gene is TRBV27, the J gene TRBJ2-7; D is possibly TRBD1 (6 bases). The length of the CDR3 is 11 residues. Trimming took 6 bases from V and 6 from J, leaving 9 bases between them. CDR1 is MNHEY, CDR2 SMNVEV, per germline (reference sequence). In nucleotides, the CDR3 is TGTGCCAGCAGCCAGGGGCGCGAGCAGTACTTC. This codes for CASSQGREQYF.

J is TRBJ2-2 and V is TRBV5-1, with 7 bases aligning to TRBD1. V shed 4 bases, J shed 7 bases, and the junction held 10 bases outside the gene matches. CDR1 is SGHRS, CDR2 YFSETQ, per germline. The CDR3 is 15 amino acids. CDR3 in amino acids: CASSPGGLGFGELFF. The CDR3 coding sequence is TGCGCCAGCAGCCCAGGGGGTTTAGGTTTCGGGGAGCTGTTTTTT.

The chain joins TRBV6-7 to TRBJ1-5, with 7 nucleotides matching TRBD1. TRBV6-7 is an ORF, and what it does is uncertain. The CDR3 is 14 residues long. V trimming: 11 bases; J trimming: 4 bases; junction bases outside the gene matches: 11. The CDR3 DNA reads TGTGCCTCGCAAGGACAGGCTGTAAATCAGCCCCAGCATTTT. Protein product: CASQGQAVNQPQHF.

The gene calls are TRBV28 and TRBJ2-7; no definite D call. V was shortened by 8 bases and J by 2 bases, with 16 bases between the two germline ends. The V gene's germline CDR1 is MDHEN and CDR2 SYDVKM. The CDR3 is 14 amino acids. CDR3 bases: TGTGCCAGCTCGCCGACGACTCCTCCCTACGAGCAGTACTTC. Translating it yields CASSPTTPPYEQYF.

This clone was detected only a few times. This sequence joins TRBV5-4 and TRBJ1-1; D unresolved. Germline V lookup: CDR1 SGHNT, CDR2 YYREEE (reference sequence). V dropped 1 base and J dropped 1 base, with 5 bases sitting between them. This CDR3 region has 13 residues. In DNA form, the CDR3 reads TGTGCCAGCAGCTTGCAACAGAACACTGAAGCTTTCTTT. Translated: CASSLQQNTEAFF.

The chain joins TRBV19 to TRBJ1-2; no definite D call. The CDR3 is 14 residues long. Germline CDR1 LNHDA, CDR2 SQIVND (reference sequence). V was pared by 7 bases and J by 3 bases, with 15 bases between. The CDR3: CASNRDSWDYGYTF. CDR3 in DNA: TGTGCCAGTAACAGAGATTCCTGGGACTATGGCTACACCTTC.

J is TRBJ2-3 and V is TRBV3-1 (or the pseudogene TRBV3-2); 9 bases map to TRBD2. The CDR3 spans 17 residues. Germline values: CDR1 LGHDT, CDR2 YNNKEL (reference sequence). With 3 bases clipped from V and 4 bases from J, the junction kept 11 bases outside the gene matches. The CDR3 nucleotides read TGTGCCAGCAGCCATGGGACTAGCAGGTTTGGGGCAGATACGCAGTATTTT. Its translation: CASSHGTSRFGADTQYF.

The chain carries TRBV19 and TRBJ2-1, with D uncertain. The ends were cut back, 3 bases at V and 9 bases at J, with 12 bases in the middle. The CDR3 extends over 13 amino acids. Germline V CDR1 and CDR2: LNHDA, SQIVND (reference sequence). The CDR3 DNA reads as TGTGCCAGTAGTATCCCCCCCCGCGGTGAGCAGTTCTTC. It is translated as CASSIPPRGEQFF.

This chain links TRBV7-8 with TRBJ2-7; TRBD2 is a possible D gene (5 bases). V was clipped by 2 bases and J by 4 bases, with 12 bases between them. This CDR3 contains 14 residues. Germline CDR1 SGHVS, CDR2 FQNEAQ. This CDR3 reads CASSLTEGAYEQYF. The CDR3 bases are TGTGCCAGCAGCTTAACAGAGGGAGCTTACGAGCAGTACTTC.

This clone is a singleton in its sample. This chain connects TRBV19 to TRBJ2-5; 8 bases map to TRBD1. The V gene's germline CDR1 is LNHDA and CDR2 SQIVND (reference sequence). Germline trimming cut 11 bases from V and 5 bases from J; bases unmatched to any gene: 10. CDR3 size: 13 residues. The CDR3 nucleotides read TGTGCCTCATCCCGGACAGGGTCGGAGACCCAGTACTTC. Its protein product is CASSRTGSETQYF. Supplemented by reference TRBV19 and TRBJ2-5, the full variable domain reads DGGITQSPKYLFRKEGQNVTLSCEQNLNHDAMYWYRQDPGQGLRLIYYSQIVNDFQKGDIAEGYSVSREKKESFPLTVTSAQKNPTAFYLCASSRTGSETQYFGPGTRLLVL.